These 24 T cell receptor beta chains came from one sample sequenced in a study of a mutant IDH1 vaccine in newly diagnosed glioma. The protocol was immunoSEQ multiplex PCR, while the TCRdb copy is restricted to in-frame clones and leaves out a portion. The sample holds approximately 79,000 clones, more than 80% seen once. Stated time point: week 23, last vaccination. Each dose delivered 300 ug of mutant IDH1 20-mer peptide subcutaneously with imiquimod. No cognate antigen is known for these TCRs. The sequencing used PBMCs, collected from a glioma patient whose treatment included an IDH1 peptide vaccine. The source is a woman in her 50s with glioma.

CDR3 protein: CASSLRRSYNEQFF. The CDR3, as DNA: TGTGCCAGCAGTTTACGGCGCTCCTACAATGAGCAGTTCTTC. The V call is TRBV27, the J call TRBJ2-1; D not certain. This CDR3 spans 14 amino acids. Trimming removed 2 bases at V and 0 bases at J, with 5 bases between. Germline loops: CDR1 MNHEY, CDR2 SMNVEV (reference sequence).

DNA for the CDR3: TGTGCCAGCGGGCGGGCTGGGGATGATGAGCAGTTCTTC. This gives the protein CASGRAGDDEQFF. The chain uses TRBV11-3 and TRBJ2-1, with D possibly matching TRBD2 (5 bases). Germline V lookup: CDR1 SGHNT, CDR2 YENEEA. V dropped 8 bases and J dropped 8 bases, with 16 bases sitting between them. The CDR3 sequence is 13 residues long.

The chain recombines TRBV28 with TRBJ2-3, with 7 bases identical to TRBD2. Trimming removed 6 bases from V and 0 bases from J; junction bases left unmatched: 6. The CDR3 loop spans 15 amino acids. Germline CDR1 MDHEN, CDR2 SYDVKM. CDR3 amino acids: CASSWGTMSTDTQYF. Written as DNA, the CDR3 is TGTGCCAGCAGCTGGGGGACTATGAGCACAGATACGCAGTATTTT.

J is TRBJ1-2 and V is TRBV15; TRBD1 aligns across 7 bases. J lost 9 bases, V lost 11 bases, and 15 bases had no gene match. Germline CDR1 LNHNV, CDR2 YYDKDF (reference sequence). The CDR3 sequence is 13 residues long. This chain's CDR3 is CAAHRQGDYRYTF. The CDR3 coding sequence is TGTGCCGCCCATCGACAGGGCGATTATCGCTACACCTTC. The entire variable domain, with the rest obtained from reference TRBV15 and TRBJ1-2, is as follows: DAMVIQNPRYQVTQFGKPVTLSCSQTLNHNVMYWYQQKSSQAPKLLFHYYDKDFNNEADTPDNFQSRRPNTSFCFLDIRSPGLGDTAMYLCAAHRQGDYRYTFGSGTRLTVV.

The chain's CDR3 is CASRRGYAGELFF. The CDR3 DNA is TGTGCCAGCAGAAGAGGGTACGCCGGGGAGCTGTTTTTT. The genes are TRBV7-6 and TRBJ2-2, with TRBD2 as a possible D gene (5 bases). The length of the CDR3 is 13 residues. Germline assignment: CDR1 SGHVS and CDR2 FNYEAQ. With 6 bases removed from V and 6 bases from J, the gap between germline ends came to 11 bases.

This rearrangement joins TRBV6-1 to TRBJ2-2, with a weak D call TRBD2 (6 bases). This CDR3 is 15 amino acids long. V lost 6 bases to trimming and J lost 6 bases, with 17 bases between them. Germline CDR1 MNHNS, CDR2 SASEGT. The CDR3 region is CASRETSRRAGELFF. The CDR3 DNA reads TGTGCCAGCAGGGAGACTAGTAGACGGGCCGGGGAGCTGTTTTTT.

The CDR3 DNA follows: TGCGCCAGCAGCCTACAATCCACAGGGGTGAACACTGAAGCTTTCTTT. It specifies CASSLQSTGVNTEAFF. The chain is built from TRBV5-1 and TRBJ1-1; the match to TRBD1 covers 7 bases. With V trimmed by 4 bases and J by 0 bases, 9 bases remained unmatched. Germline V lookup: CDR1 SGHRS, CDR2 YFSETQ. This CDR3 comprises 16 residues.

The rearrangement links TRBV6-5 to TRBJ2-3; D gene ambiguous. CDR1 and CDR2 (germline): MNHEY, SVGAGI. V was pared by 0 bases and J by 3 bases, with 4 bases between. This CDR3 comprises 13 residues. For the CDR3, the DNA is TGTGCCAGCAGTTACTCGGGAACAGATACGCAGTATTTT. Protein sequence: CASSYSGTDTQYF.

V usage is TRBV15 and J usage is TRBJ1-2; D gene ambiguous. The CDR3 spans 16 residues. Germline V gives CDR1 LNHNV, CDR2 YYDKDF (reference sequence). V lost 2 bases and J lost 4, with 17 bases in between. The CDR3 here is CATSRSGLGSRYGYTF. As DNA, the CDR3 is TGTGCCACCAGCAGATCTGGCCTAGGGTCCCGCTATGGCTACACCTTC.

CDR3 residues: CASSLSGGTNEKLFF. In DNA form, the CDR3 reads TGCGCCAGCAGCTTGTCAGGAGGAACTAATGAAAAACTGTTTTTT. This chain uses TRBV5-1 with TRBJ1-4; no definite D call. The CDR3 totals 15 residues. The germline gives CDR1 SGHRS, CDR2 YFSETQ. Trimming pared 1 base from V and 1 base from J, leaving 8 bases between.

V is TRBV9 and J is TRBJ2-1; D unresolved. The CDR3 loop spans 11 amino acids. Trimming took 1 base from V and 7 from J, leaving 3 bases between them. CDR1 and CDR2 from the germline V gene are SGDLS and YYNGEE. The CDR3 DNA sequence: TGTGCCAGCAGCGTAAGGAATGAGCAGTTCTTC. This gives the protein CASSVRNEQFF.

The chain employs TRBV19 and TRBJ2-7; 7 nucleotides line up with TRBD1. Trimming removed 6 bases from V and 0 bases from J; junction bases left unmatched: 8. This CDR3 has 15 amino acids. Germline-derived CDR1 and CDR2 are LNHDA and SQIVND (reference sequence). CDR3 protein: CASSPGQASSYEQYF. The CDR3 DNA reads as TGTGCCAGTAGCCCAGGACAGGCGAGCTCCTACGAGCAGTACTTC.

The chain combines TRBV5-6 with TRBJ2-7; 10 bases are shared with TRBD2. The V and J ends lost 1 base and 2 bases, in that order; junction bases with no gene match: 6. The CDR3 has 16 amino acids. CDR1 and CDR2 from the germline V gene are SGHDT and YYEEEE. CDR3 residues: CASSLFPGTSAYEQYF. In DNA, the CDR3 is TGTGCCAGCAGCTTGTTCCCCGGGACTAGCGCCTACGAGCAGTACTTC. The whole variable domain, remainder taken from reference TRBV5-6 and TRBJ2-7, is DAGVTQSPTHLIKTRGQQVTLRCSPKSGHDTVSWYQQALGQGPQFIFQYYEEEERQRGNFPDRFSGHQFPNYSSELNVNALLLGDSALYLCASSLFPGTSAYEQYFGPGTRLTVT.

The CDR3 coding sequence is TGCGCCAGCACCAGGACGGGGGATTCACCCCTCCACTTT. Translating gives CASTRTGDSPLHF. This chain uses TRBV10-2 with TRBJ1-6, with D perhaps matching TRBD1 (5 bases). The CDR3 has 13 amino acids. In germline, CDR1 is WSHSY, CDR2 SAAADI. V was clipped by 7 bases and J by 8 bases, with 12 bases between them.

This clone was seen more than once but under ten times. This chain uses TRBV11-1 with TRBJ1-1; 7 bases align to TRBD1. With 6 bases clipped from V and 1 base from J, the junction kept 2 bases outside the gene matches. The CDR3 has 13 residues. Germline values: CDR1 SGHAT, CDR2 FQDESV (reference sequence). For the CDR3, the DNA is TGTGCCAGCAGGGACAGGACGAACACTGAAGCTTTCTTT. It encodes CASRDRTNTEAFF. Based on the CDR3 plus reference TRBV11-1 and TRBJ1-1, the full variable domain is EAEVAQSPRYKITEKSQAVAFWCDPISGHATLYWYRQILGQGPELLVQFQDESVVDDSQLPKDRFSAERLKGVDSTLKIQPAELGDSAMYLCASRDRTNTEAFFGQGTRLTVV.

This sequence joins TRBV15 and TRBJ2-3; D is ambiguous. The CDR3 consists of 15 residues. Trimming stripped 0 bases from V and 3 bases from J, with 10 bases between. Germline CDR1 is LNHNV and CDR2 is YYDKDF (reference sequence). The CDR3 bases are TGTGCCACCAGCAGAGATCGAGGTGGGACAGATACGCAGTATTTT. Translating gives CATSRDRGGTDTQYF.

This clone was detected only once. This rearrangement joins TRBV27 to TRBJ1-5; TRBD1 matches 7 bases. Germline assignment: CDR1 MNHEY and CDR2 SMNVEV (reference sequence). The length of the CDR3 is 13 residues. V shed 10 bases and J 5 bases; nucleotides not matched to a gene: 8. The CDR3 DNA is TGTGCCACTTCAGGGGGGCCTTATCAGCCCCAGCATTTT. It specifies CATSGGPYQPQHF.

The genes are TRBV19 and TRBJ1-1, with a weak D call TRBD1 (5 bases). CDR3 length: 14 residues. Germline lookup yields CDR1 LNHDA and CDR2 SQIVND (reference sequence). V gave up 0 bases and J gave up 1 base, with 6 bases separating them. The CDR3 sequence: CASSIEGQNTEAFF. DNA of the CDR3: TGTGCCAGTAGTATAGAAGGACAGAACACTGAAGCTTTCTTT.

The rearrangement links TRBV10-2 to TRBJ2-1; TRBD2 agrees at 14 bases. The CDR3 consists of 15 residues. Germline trimming cut 4 bases from V and 9 bases from J; bases unmatched to any gene: 5. Germline CDR1 WSHSY, CDR2 SAAADI. CDR3 bases: TGCGCCAGCAGTGGCGGGACTAGCGGGAGCGGTGAGCAGTTCTTC. It encodes CASSGGTSGSGEQFF.

The chain couples TRBV28 to TRBJ2-3; D ambiguous. The CDR3 totals 16 residues. V was clipped by 3 bases and J by 4 bases, with 17 bases between them. Germline CDR1 MDHEN, CDR2 SYDVKM. The CDR3 region has the DNA TGTGCCAGCAGTTTTTGGGCAGGAAGCGATGCAGATACGCAGTATTTT. Its protein product is CASSFWAGSDADTQYF.

The chain recombines TRBV9 with TRBJ2-3; no definite D call. The CDR3 is 14 residues long. Looked up from germline, CDR1 is SGDLS and CDR2 is YYNGEE. Trimming removed 3 bases from V and 0 bases from J, with 8 bases in between. The CDR3 nucleotides are TGTGCCAGCAGCGCTTGGGTTAGCACAGATACGCAGTATTTT. As protein: CASSAWVSTDTQYF. Full variable domain (outside the CDR3, taken from reference TRBV9 and TRBJ2-3): DSGVTQTPKHLITATGQRVTLRCSPRSGDLSVYWYQQSLDQGLQFLIQYYNGEERAKGNILERFSAQQFPDLHSELNLSSLELGDSALYFCASSAWVSTDTQYFGPGTRLTVL.

V gene TRBV27 combines with J gene TRBJ2-7; the D is unclear. Trimming pared 2 bases from V and 3 bases from J, leaving 11 bases between. The CDR3 covers 14 residues. CDR1 and CDR2 from the germline V gene are MNHEY and SMNVEV (reference sequence). CDR3: CASSLNPGYYEQYF. As DNA, the CDR3 is TGTGCCAGCAGTTTAAATCCGGGTTACTACGAGCAGTACTTC.

This sequence joins TRBV6-6 and TRBJ2-3; TRBD1 matches at 7 bases. Germline assignment: CDR1 MNHNY and CDR2 SVGAGI (reference sequence). Unmatched junction bases numbered 5, after V lost 3 bases and J lost 5 bases. CDR3 length equals 14 residues. This chain's CDR3 is CASSYSRGIDTQYF. CDR3 nucleotides: TGTGCCAGCAGTTATTCCAGGGGGATAGATACGCAGTATTTT.

This clone was seen just once. The J gene is TRBJ1-5, the V gene TRBV10-3, with 8 bases identical to TRBD1. The CDR3 length is 13 residues. The V and J ends lost 6 bases and 5 bases, in that order; junction bases with no gene match: 3. Germline CDR1 reads ENHRY; CDR2 reads SYGVKD. CDR3 DNA: TGTGCCATCAGCTCGACAGGGGATCAGCCCCAGCATTTT. It translates to CAISSTGDQPQHF.